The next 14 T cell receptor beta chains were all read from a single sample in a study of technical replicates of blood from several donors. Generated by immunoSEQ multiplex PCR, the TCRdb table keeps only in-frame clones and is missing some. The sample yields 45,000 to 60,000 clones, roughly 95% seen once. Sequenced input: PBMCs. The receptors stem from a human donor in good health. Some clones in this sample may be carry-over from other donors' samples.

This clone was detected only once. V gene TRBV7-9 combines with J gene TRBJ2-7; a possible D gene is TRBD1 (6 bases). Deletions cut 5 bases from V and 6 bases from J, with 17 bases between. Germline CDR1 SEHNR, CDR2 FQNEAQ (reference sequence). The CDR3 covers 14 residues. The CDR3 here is CASSHLQGQSEQYF. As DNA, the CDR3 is TGTGCCAGCAGCCATCTACAAGGACAGTCCGAGCAGTACTTC.

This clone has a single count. CDR3 region: CACGPPDTEAFF. As DNA, the CDR3 is TGTGCCTGCGGTCCTCCCGACACTGAAGCTTTCTTT. This chain connects TRBV28 to TRBJ1-1; D gene uncertain. The CDR3 is 12 residues long. The germline V and J ends were trimmed by 11 bases and 3 bases, with 13 bases remaining between them. The germline gives CDR1 MDHEN, CDR2 SYDVKM.

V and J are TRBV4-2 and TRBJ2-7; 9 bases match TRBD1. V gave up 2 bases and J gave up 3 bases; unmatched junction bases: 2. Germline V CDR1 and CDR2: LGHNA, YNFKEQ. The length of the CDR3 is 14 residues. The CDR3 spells CASSQSDRGYEQYF. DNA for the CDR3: TGTGCCAGCAGCCAATCGGACAGGGGCTACGAGCAGTACTTC.

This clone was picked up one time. CDR3 region: CASSQGDQREADTQYF. The CDR3 DNA follows: TGTGCCAGCAGCCAAGGTGACCAGCGGGAGGCAGATACGCAGTATTTT. The chain employs TRBV4-2 and TRBJ2-3; the match to TRBD2 covers 9 bases. The V gene's germline CDR1 is LGHNA and CDR2 YNFKEQ. CDR3 length: 16 residues. Trimming took 1 base from V and 4 from J; bases not matched to a gene: 6.

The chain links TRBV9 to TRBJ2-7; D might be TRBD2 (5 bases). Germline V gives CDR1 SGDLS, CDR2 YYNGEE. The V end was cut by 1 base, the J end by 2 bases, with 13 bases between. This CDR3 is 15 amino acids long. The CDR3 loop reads CASSVSAGAAYEQYF. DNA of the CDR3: TGTGCCAGCAGCGTATCTGCGGGCGCAGCCTACGAGCAGTACTTC.

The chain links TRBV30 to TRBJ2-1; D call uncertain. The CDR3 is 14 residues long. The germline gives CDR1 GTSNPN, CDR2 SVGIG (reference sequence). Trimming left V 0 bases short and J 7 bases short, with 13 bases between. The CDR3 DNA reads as TGTGCCTGGAGTGTACGACTGGTCCTGAATGAGCAGTTCTTC. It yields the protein CAWSVRLVLNEQFF. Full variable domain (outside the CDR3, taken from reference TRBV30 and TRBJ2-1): SQTIHQWPATLVQPVGSPLSLECTVEGTSNPNLYWYRQAAGRGLQLLFYSVGIGQISSEVPQNLSASRPQDRQFILSSKKLLLSDSGFYLCAWSVRLVLNEQFFGPGTRLTVL.

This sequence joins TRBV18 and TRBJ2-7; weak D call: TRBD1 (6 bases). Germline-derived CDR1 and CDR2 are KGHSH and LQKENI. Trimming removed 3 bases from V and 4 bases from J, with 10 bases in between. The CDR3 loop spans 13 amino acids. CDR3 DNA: TGTGCCAGCTCACCCCCGCAGGGGTACGAGCAGTACTTC. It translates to CASSPPQGYEQYF.

CDR3 amino acids: CASSQTGGNTIYF. CDR3 nucleotide sequence: TGTGCCAGCAGCCAGACAGGTGGAAACACCATATATTTT. The V call is TRBV6-1, the J call TRBJ1-3; D possibly corresponds to TRBD1 (6 bases). CDR3 length equals 13 residues. Germline loops: CDR1 MNHNS, CDR2 SASEGT. V lost 6 bases, J lost 3 bases, and 9 bases lay in between.

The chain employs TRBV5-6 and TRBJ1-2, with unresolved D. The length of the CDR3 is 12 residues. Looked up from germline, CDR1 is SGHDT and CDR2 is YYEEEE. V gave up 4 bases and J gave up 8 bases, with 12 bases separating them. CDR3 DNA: TGTGCCAGCAGCCTGTACGGGGAAGGCTACACCTTC. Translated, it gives CASSLYGEGYTF. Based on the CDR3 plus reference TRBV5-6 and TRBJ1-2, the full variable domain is DAGVTQSPTHLIKTRGQQVTLRCSPKSGHDTVSWYQQALGQGPQFIFQYYEEEERQRGNFPDRFSGHQFPNYSSELNVNALLLGDSALYLCASSLYGEGYTFGSGTRLTVV.

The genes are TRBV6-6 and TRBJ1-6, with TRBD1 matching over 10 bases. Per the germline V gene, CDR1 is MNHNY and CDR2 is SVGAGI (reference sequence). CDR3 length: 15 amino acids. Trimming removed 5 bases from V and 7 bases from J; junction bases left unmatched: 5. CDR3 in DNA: TGTGCCAGCAGTGCTGGACAGGGGGGAAATTCACCCCTCCACTTT. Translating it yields CASSAGQGGNSPLHF.

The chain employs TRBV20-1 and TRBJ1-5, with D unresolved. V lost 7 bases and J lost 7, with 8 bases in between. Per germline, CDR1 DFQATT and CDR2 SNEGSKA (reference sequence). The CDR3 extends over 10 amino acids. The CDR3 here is CSDLRQPQHF. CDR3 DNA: TGCAGTGACTTGAGACAGCCCCAGCATTTT.

As DNA, the CDR3 is TGTGCCAGCAGCACCAGGACAGGGGGTTATCAGCCCCAGCATTTT. As protein: CASSTRTGGYQPQHF. The V call is TRBV21-1, the J call TRBJ1-5; the table's D call of TRBD1 was not tested on the DNA. TRBV21-1 is marked as a pseudogene. There are 15 residues in the CDR3.

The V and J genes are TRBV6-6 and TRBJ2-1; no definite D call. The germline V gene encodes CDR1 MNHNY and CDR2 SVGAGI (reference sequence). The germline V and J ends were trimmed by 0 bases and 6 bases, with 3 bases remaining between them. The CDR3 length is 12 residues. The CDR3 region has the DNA TGTGCCAGCAGTTACTCCGGCAATGAGCAGTTCTTC. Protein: CASSYSGNEQFF.

This CDR3 reads CATKRTGGAPDTQYF. CDR3 nucleotide sequence: TGTGCCACAAAGAGGACAGGGGGCGCGCCAGATACGCAGTATTTT. The gene calls are TRBV19 and TRBJ2-3; 11 bases fit TRBD1. The CDR3 extends over 15 amino acids. Germline V gene data show CDR1 as LNHDA and CDR2 as SQIVND (reference sequence). V shed 10 bases, J shed 4 bases, and the junction held 10 bases outside the gene matches.